These 13 T cell receptor beta chains were sequenced from one sample in a study of T cell responses to AZD1222 COVID-19 vaccine. The assay was immunoSEQ multiplex PCR, and TCRdb's table has in-frame clones only and misses some. The data contain 100,000 to 120,000 clones, around nine tenths of them singletons. Here the sequenced sample was peripheral blood, taken 28 days after the second AZD1222 dose. These TCRs come from an adult who received the AZD1222 COVID-19 vaccine.

The rearrangement links TRBV7-9 to TRBJ1-1, with D uncertain. The CDR3 covers 16 residues. Germline V gene sequence: CDR1 SEHNR, CDR2 FQNEAQ (reference sequence). Trimming took off 5 bases at V and 1 base at J, with 17 bases between the two ends. This CDR3 is CASSPPSGIRNTEAFF. The DNA of the CDR3 is TGTGCCAGCAGCCCTCCAAGTGGGATTAGGAACACTGAAGCTTTCTTT.

The chain carries TRBV4-1 and TRBJ1-4; a possible D gene is TRBD1 (5 bases). Germline CDR1 MGHRA, CDR2 YSYEKL. There are 14 residues in the CDR3. The V and J ends lost 4 bases and 3 bases respectively, with 9 bases between them. The CDR3 DNA is TGCGCCAGCAGCCCAGGGACGGCTAATGAAAAACTGTTTTTT. Amino acids: CASSPGTANEKLFF.

The V call is TRBV9, the J call TRBJ2-3; the match to TRBD2 covers 12 bases. The J segment lost 7 bases and the V segment lost 6 bases, leaving 6 bases of the junction unmatched. Looked up from germline, CDR1 is SGDLS and CDR2 is YYNGEE. The CDR3 is made up of 14 amino acids. The CDR3 region has the DNA TGTGCCAGCACCCCTAGCGGGGGGGCCTATACGCAGTATTTT. As protein: CASTPSGGAYTQYF.

This chain links TRBV7-9 with TRBJ2-5, with D possibly matching TRBD2 (5 bases). The V gene's germline CDR1 is SEHNR and CDR2 FQNEAQ (reference sequence). The CDR3 is made up of 13 amino acids. The germline V and J ends were trimmed by 5 bases and 9 bases, with 16 bases remaining between them. In DNA form, the CDR3 reads TGTGCCAGCAGCCTAAGTGGCCCCGGGGCCCAGTACTTC. Protein sequence: CASSLSGPGAQYF.

The count of this clone is one. This CDR3 is CASSLGQATDTQYF. The CDR3 nucleotides are TGCGCCAGCAGCCTTGGACAGGCCACAGATACGCAGTATTTT. The chain has TRBV5-1 and TRBJ2-3; 7 bases match TRBD1. The germline CDR1 and CDR2 sequences are SGHRS and YFSETQ. The V and J ends lost 4 bases and 2 bases, in that order; junction bases with no gene match: 4. This CDR3 has 14 residues.

This clone was detected once. The rearrangement uses TRBV19 and TRBJ1-1; D unresolved. In germline, CDR1 is LNHDA, CDR2 SQIVND (reference sequence). The CDR3 is made up of 13 amino acids. V shed 4 bases and J shed 1 base, with 7 bases lying between them. CDR3 nucleotide sequence: TGTGCCAGTAGTACCACGCGGAACACTGAAGCTTTCTTT. Protein product: CASSTTRNTEAFF.

V gene TRBV4-1 combines with J gene TRBJ2-5; TRBD1 might be the D (6 bases). This CDR3 has 15 amino acids. The germline V gene encodes CDR1 MGHRA and CDR2 YSYEKL. The ends were cut back, 2 bases at V and 4 bases at J, with 14 bases in the middle. The CDR3 is CASSQSQGLVETQYF. Here the CDR3 DNA reads TGCGCCAGCAGCCAATCACAGGGTTTGGTAGAGACCCAGTACTTC.

This clone was seen just once. The rearrangement links TRBV7-2 to TRBJ2-5; no reliable D call. Trimming removed 4 bases from V and 3 bases from J, with 6 bases in between. CDR1 is SGHTA and CDR2 is FQGNSA in the germline V gene. This CDR3 has 12 amino acids. The CDR3 DNA is TGTGCCAGCAGCTGGGATGAAGAGACCCAGTACTTC. Protein product: CASSWDEETQYF.

The V gene is TRBV7-2, the J gene TRBJ1-1; 9 nucleotides match TRBD1. Germline assignment: CDR1 SGHTA and CDR2 FQGNSA. With 5 bases clipped from V and 2 bases from J, the junction kept 3 bases outside the gene matches. The CDR3 consists of 14 residues. CDR3 region: CASSATGGNTEAFF. In DNA, the CDR3 is TGTGCCAGCAGCGCGACAGGGGGAAACACTGAAGCTTTCTTT.

V is TRBV28 and J is TRBJ1-1; perhaps TRBD1 as D (5 bases). The length of the CDR3 is 16 residues. Per the germline V gene, CDR1 is MDHEN and CDR2 is SYDVKM. V was clipped by 6 bases and J by 7 bases, with 24 bases between them. This CDR3 reads CASRSLRQGGVDEAFF. The CDR3 region has the DNA TGTGCCAGCAGGTCACTAAGGCAGGGAGGAGTCGATGAAGCTTTCTTT.

The rearrangement joins TRBV11-2 to TRBJ2-5, with 8 bases that match TRBD1. Germline CDR1 reads SGHAT; CDR2 reads FQNNGV. V was pared by 4 bases and J by 5 bases, with 12 bases of the junction left unmatched. The CDR3 has 16 amino acids. The chain's CDR3 is CASSSQTGANWETQYF. The DNA of the CDR3 is TGTGCCAGCAGCTCCCAGACAGGGGCGAATTGGGAGACCCAGTACTTC.

The chain couples TRBV6-5 to TRBJ1-1; D is unclear. Germline V gene data show CDR1 as MNHEY and CDR2 as SVGAGI. The CDR3 has 13 amino acids. V gave up 5 bases and J gave up 11 bases, with 18 bases separating them. The CDR3 region has the DNA TGTGCCAGCAGTCCAATCCCGGGTTTGGGTGCTTTCTTT. Translating gives CASSPIPGLGAFF.

V gene TRBV19 combines with J gene TRBJ1-5, with 7 bases that match TRBD1. This CDR3 spans 13 amino acids. Unmatched junction bases numbered 6, after V lost 7 bases and J lost 6 bases. The germline V gene has CDR1 LNHDA and CDR2 SQIVND (reference sequence). The CDR3 here is CASNDRAAQPQHF. The CDR3 nucleotides read TGTGCCAGTAACGACAGGGCGGCTCAGCCCCAGCATTTT.